Below are 19 T cell receptor beta chains sequenced from a single sample in a study of OX40 agonist ivuxolimab in advanced cancers. Sequencing was performed with immunoSEQ multiplex PCR; in TCRdb, only in-frame clones are kept and a portion is missing. The sample has about 52,000 clones; approximately 94% are singletons. The specimen comprised CD4+ or CD8+ T cells sorted from blood, sampled in a trial of the OX40 agonist ivuxolimab. These TCRs come from an adult with an advanced solid tumor such as melanoma, head and neck, liver or kidney cancer.

V is TRBV7-6 and J is TRBJ2-1, with TRBD1 matching 10 bases. Germline trimming cut 4 bases from V and 1 base from J; bases unmatched to any gene: 1. This CDR3 has 15 amino acids. Germline V gives CDR1 SGHVS, CDR2 FNYEAQ. CDR3 loop: CASSWTGGSYNEQFF. In DNA form, the CDR3 reads TGTGCCAGCAGCTGGACAGGGGGTTCCTACAATGAGCAGTTCTTC.

The V gene is TRBV14, the J gene TRBJ2-7; perhaps TRBD2 as D (6 bases). V lost 8 bases, J lost 0 bases, and 23 bases lay in between. The CDR3 is 17 amino acids. From germline, CDR1 is SGHDN and CDR2 FVKESK. The CDR3 reads CASSRVSGDESSYEQYF. DNA for the CDR3: TGTGCCAGCTCTAGGGTGTCGGGGGACGAAAGCTCCTACGAGCAGTACTTC.

The V and J genes are TRBV10-3 and TRBJ2-2, with D perhaps matching TRBD2 (6 bases). Trimming shortened V by 11 bases and J by 3 bases, and 13 bases separated the two germline ends. The CDR3 has 13 amino acids. In germline, CDR1 is ENHRY, CDR2 SYGVKD. CDR3 amino acids: CAHRWGDTGELFF. DNA for the CDR3: TGTGCCCATAGGTGGGGGGACACCGGGGAGCTGTTTTTT.

The chain carries TRBV2 and TRBJ2-7; perhaps TRBD2 as D (5 bases). This CDR3 comprises 13 residues. The ends were cut back, 7 bases at V and 6 bases at J, with 16 bases in the middle. Germline assignment: CDR1 SNHLY and CDR2 FYNNEI. This CDR3 reads CASKSGGWVEQYF. The CDR3 DNA is TGTGCCAGCAAAAGCGGTGGATGGGTCGAGCAGTACTTC.

In DNA form, the CDR3 reads TGCGCCAGCAGTGAGGGCGGACTAGGAGACAATGAGCAGTTCTTC. Translation gives CASSEGGLGDNEQFF. The rearrangement joins TRBV10-1 to TRBJ2-1, with 7 bases fitting TRBD2. The length of the CDR3 is 15 residues. The J segment lost 5 bases and the V segment lost 2 bases, leaving 6 bases of the junction unmatched. Germline CDR1 WNHNN, CDR2 SYGVQD (reference sequence).

The chain is built from TRBV11-2 and TRBJ2-3; D not certain. The germline gives CDR1 SGHAT, CDR2 FQNNGV. The CDR3 covers 13 residues. Trimming removed 3 bases from V and 2 bases from J, with 6 bases in between. In nucleotides, the CDR3 is TGTGCCAGCAGCTTTTCAGTCACAGATACGCAGTATTTT. This encodes CASSFSVTDTQYF. The full variable domain, in which reference TRBV11-2 and TRBJ2-3 provide the parts outside the CDR3, is EAGVAQSPRYKIIEKRQSVAFWCNPISGHATLYWYQQILGQGPKLLIQFQNNGVVDDSQLPKDRFSAERLKGVDSTLKIQPAKLEDSAVYLCASSFSVTDTQYFGPGTRLTVL.

The chain links TRBV2 to TRBJ2-1; TRBD2 matches at 12 bases. J gave up 5 bases and V 6 bases, and 5 bases lay outside the gene matches. CDR1 is SNHLY and CDR2 is FYNNEI in the germline V gene. CDR3 length: 15 amino acids. CDR3 sequence: CASRLLAGGNNEQFF. CDR3 sequence (DNA): TGTGCCAGCAGGCTTCTAGCGGGAGGGAACAATGAGCAGTTCTTC.

The gene calls are TRBV9 and TRBJ2-5, with D tentatively TRBD1 (6 bases). Trimming cost V 4 bases and J 3 bases, with 16 bases left between them. CDR3 length: 15 residues. In germline, CDR1 is SGDLS, CDR2 YYNGEE. The CDR3 loop reads CASSPSGTTKETQYF. The CDR3 coding sequence is TGTGCCAGCAGCCCCTCCGGGACAACCAAAGAGACCCAGTACTTC.

The chain couples TRBV19 to TRBJ1-1, with TRBD1 matching 10 bases. V lost 5 bases, J lost 0 bases, and 6 bases stayed unmatched. Germline V lookup: CDR1 LNHDA, CDR2 SQIVND (reference sequence). The CDR3 has 16 amino acids. CDR3 residues: CASSAGTGVMNTEAFF. The CDR3 nucleotides are TGTGCCAGTAGTGCCGGGACAGGGGTTATGAACACTGAAGCTTTCTTT.

This chain links TRBV28 with TRBJ1-2; no clear D gene. The CDR3 has 14 amino acids. V lost 8 bases to trimming and J lost 8 bases, with 21 bases between them. CDR1 and CDR2 from the germline V gene are MDHEN and SYDVKM. The CDR3 region is CASSEKFLGWGYTF. The CDR3 bases are TGTGCCAGCTCCGAAAAGTTCTTGGGGTGGGGCTACACCTTC.

The rearrangement uses TRBV5-1 and TRBJ1-4; 7 nucleotides line up with TRBD1. Trimming at V came to 1 base and at J to 4 bases, leaving 4 bases not matched to a gene. The CDR3 covers 15 residues. From germline, CDR1 is SGHRS and CDR2 YFSETQ. CDR3 sequence reads: CASSLRGGLNEKLFF. The CDR3 DNA reads as TGCGCCAGCAGCTTGCGAGGGGGCCTTAATGAAAAACTGTTTTTT.

This chain connects TRBV7-9 to TRBJ2-5; D is undetermined. The length of the CDR3 is 12 residues. Germline CDR1 reads SEHNR; CDR2 reads FQNEAQ (reference sequence). Trimming took off 6 bases at V and 5 bases at J, with 10 bases between the two ends. DNA of the CDR3: TGTGCCAGCAGGGAAGAGAGGGAGACCCAGTACTTC. Protein product: CASREERETQYF.

The chain uses TRBV7-9 and TRBJ2-1, with D maybe TRBD2 (9 bases). This CDR3 has 15 amino acids. Per germline, CDR1 SEHNR and CDR2 FQNEAQ (reference sequence). Trimming cost V 10 bases and J 5 bases, with 21 bases left between them. The CDR3 reads CATPGGGRADNEQFF. The DNA of the CDR3 is TGTGCCACGCCAGGGGGCGGGAGGGCCGACAATGAGCAGTTCTTC.

CDR3 DNA: TGTGCCACCCACGGGTCGCAGAATGAGCAGTTCTTC. Protein: CATHGSQNEQFF. V usage is TRBV2 and J usage is TRBJ2-1, with D hard to call. This CDR3 spans 12 amino acids. Looked up from germline, CDR1 is SNHLY and CDR2 is FYNNEI. V was clipped by 10 bases and J by 7 bases, with 14 bases between them.

This clone was detected once. The rearrangement joins TRBV13 to TRBJ2-1; 10 positions agree with TRBD2. The CDR3 sequence is 15 residues long. The junction had 5 bases not matched to a gene; V was cut back by 4 bases and J by 5 bases. Germline loops: CDR1 PRHDT, CDR2 FYEKMQ (reference sequence). The CDR3 bases are TGTGCCAGCAGCTCCCGGCTAGCGGGAGACAATGAGCAGTTCTTC. Its translation is CASSSRLAGDNEQFF.

This chain joins TRBV4-1 and TRBJ2-2; D is unclear. The CDR3 totals 13 residues. Per germline, CDR1 MGHRA and CDR2 YSYEKL. V was cut by 0 bases and J by 6 bases, with 5 bases left in between. CDR3 nucleotide sequence: TGCGCCAGCAGCCAAGAAAAGCCCGGGGAGCTGTTTTTT. Protein: CASSQEKPGELFF.

The gene calls are TRBV29-1 and TRBJ2-2; D not resolved. The CDR3 has 10 amino acids. CDR1 is SQVTM, CDR2 ANQGSEA, per germline. Trimming removed 5 bases at V and 8 bases at J, with 6 bases between. The DNA for the CDR3 is TGCAGCGTTTGGGAAGGGGAGCTGTTTTTT. It is translated as CSVWEGELFF.

The V and J genes are TRBV5-6 and TRBJ1-6; D remains ambiguous. Germline loops: CDR1 SGHDT, CDR2 YYEEEE. Deletions cut 0 bases from V and 8 bases from J, with 3 bases between. This CDR3 comprises 12 residues. The CDR3: CASSLADSPLHF. The CDR3, as DNA: TGTGCCAGCAGCTTGGCGGATTCACCCCTCCACTTT.

The rearrangement links TRBV6-5 to TRBJ1-1; 8 bases fit TRBD1. J lost 4 bases, V lost 7 bases, and 5 bases had no gene match. The CDR3 length is 13 residues. Germline V gene sequence: CDR1 MNHEY, CDR2 SVGAGI. The CDR3 DNA sequence: TGTGCCAGCAATACAGGGACAGGCACTGAAGCTTTCTTT. The encoded protein is CASNTGTGTEAFF.